This section outlines one T cell receptor (beta chain) sequence together with its context. Individuals drawn from some 25 US areas were about 18 to 100 years old. Participants reported their clinical history, and cohort assignment relied on those reports. The source of the sample is a study of blood T cell repertoires in COVID-19. Study summary: Acute-phase and convalescent COVID-19 samples originated in the United States, Italy and Spain. Sources were T cells, B-cell-depleted T cells, or PBMCs; the material itself was cDNA or gDNA.

Libraries were prepared by immunoSEQ multiplex PCR; TCRdb keeps only in-frame clonotypes and omits some of them. The sample has 200,000 to 250,000 clones; about 79% are singletons. CDR1 and CDR2 (germline): SEHNR, FQNEAQ (reference sequence). The CDR3 sequence is 15 residues long. V lost 4 bases to trimming and J lost 3 bases, with 12 bases between them. The TCR sequence derives from a woman aged 55-75 years who had recovered from COVID-19. The chain has TRBV7-9 and TRBJ1-4; D ambiguous. The specimen was PBMCs or T cells enriched from blood (not recorded which). The CDR3 region is CASSSDTLANEKLFF. CDR3 DNA sequence: TGTGCCAGCAGCTCCGACACACTGGCTAATGAAAAACTGTTTTTT.